A single sample gave rise to the 32 T cell receptor beta chains below, sequenced in a study of blood T cell repertoires in COVID-19. Sequencing used immunoSEQ multiplex PCR; TCRdb keeps in-frame clones, though not all of them. This sample carries roughly 190,000 clones, around nine tenths of them seen once, and the ten largest clones take less than 3.5%. Source material: peripheral blood. The receptor source for this set is a man between 65 and 79 years old with acute or convalescent COVID-19.

The chain uses TRBV28 and TRBJ1-2, with TRBD1 matching over 9 bases. The V gene end was trimmed by 3 bases and the J gene end by 3 bases; junction bases not matched to a gene: 8. Germline CDR1 MDHEN, CDR2 SYDVKM. This CDR3 contains 16 residues. The CDR3 spells CASSLAPGQGDYGYTF. The CDR3 nucleotides are TGTGCCAGCAGTTTGGCCCCGGGACAGGGTGACTATGGCTACACCTTC.

The chain is built from TRBV3-1 (or the pseudogene TRBV3-2) and TRBJ2-7; 8 bases match TRBD2. Germline CDR1 is LGHDT and CDR2 is YNNKEL (reference sequence). CDR3 length equals 16 residues. V trimming: 6 bases; J trimming: 0 bases; junction bases outside the gene matches: 10. In nucleotides, the CDR3 is TGTGCCAGCAGTAGGGGGGCTAGCGGGCACTCCTACGAGCAGTACTTC. This gives the protein CASSRGASGHSYEQYF.

This chain uses TRBV6-2 or TRBV6-3 with TRBJ2-5, with TRBD2 matching over 12 bases. The CDR3 is made up of 15 amino acids. Germline loops: CDR1 MNHEY, CDR2 SVGEGT. Unmatched junction bases numbered 8, after V lost 5 bases and J lost 7 bases. The DNA of the CDR3 is TGTGCCAGCAGTCCCAGACTAGCGGGGGCGGGGACCCAGTACTTC. Protein sequence: CASSPRLAGAGTQYF.

This clone was recorded only once. The chain joins TRBV23-1 to TRBJ1-5, with D possibly TRBD1 on 5 matching bases. TRBV23-1 has ORF status, its function being uncertain. There are 14 residues in the CDR3. V dropped 3 bases and J dropped 5 bases, with 11 bases sitting between them. In nucleotides, the CDR3 is TGCGCCAGCAGTCATCGGGGGGATCATCAGCCCCAGCATTTT. Translation gives CASSHRGDHQPQHF.

The V call is TRBV5-1, the J call TRBJ1-5, with D possibly TRBD1 on 6 matching bases. From germline, CDR1 is SGHRS and CDR2 YFSETQ. V lost 0 bases, J lost 7 bases, and 8 bases lay in between. The CDR3 consists of 13 residues. The CDR3 loop reads CASSLEGQQPQHF. The CDR3, as DNA: TGCGCCAGCAGCTTGGAAGGACAGCAGCCCCAGCATTTT.

The V call is TRBV7-3, the J call TRBJ2-1, with 7 positions matching TRBD1. Germline CDR1 SGHTA, CDR2 FQGTGA. J lost 8 bases, V lost 4 bases, and 5 bases had no gene match. The CDR3 loop spans 13 amino acids. The CDR3 coding sequence is TGTGCCAGCAGCTCCTACGGGACAGATGAGCAGTTCTTC. Protein sequence: CASSSYGTDEQFF.

CDR3 DNA sequence: TGTGCCAGCAGTGCAAACAGGGTCCAAGTCCTGAATGAAAAACTGTTTTTT. Its protein product is CASSANRVQVLNEKLFF. The J gene is TRBJ1-4, the V gene TRBV6-1, with D maybe TRBD1 (6 bases). From germline, CDR1 is MNHNS and CDR2 SASEGT. The V gene lost 4 bases and the J gene lost 5 bases, with 20 bases spanning the gap. The length of the CDR3 is 17 residues.

The chain is built from TRBV19 and TRBJ1-5; 8 positions agree with TRBD1. The V and J ends lost 4 bases and 2 bases, in that order; junction bases with no gene match: 4. The CDR3 consists of 15 residues. The germline V gene encodes CDR1 LNHDA and CDR2 SQIVND (reference sequence). CDR3 DNA sequence: TGTGCCAGTAGTAGGACAGGGTATGGCAATCAGCCCCAGCATTTT. Protein: CASSRTGYGNQPQHF.

The chain carries TRBV5-5 and TRBJ1-1; TRBD1 might be the D (6 bases). Germline CDR1 and CDR2: SGHKS and YYEKEE (reference sequence). V was clipped by 4 bases and J by 5 bases, with 15 bases between them. The CDR3 covers 14 residues. CDR3 coding DNA: TGTGCCAGCAGCCCCACGGGGGGCGGGACTGAAGCTTTCTTT. Protein: CASSPTGGGTEAFF.

This sequence joins TRBV27 and TRBJ2-2; TRBD1 matches 7 bases. The germline CDR1 and CDR2 sequences are MNHEY and SMNVEV (reference sequence). CDR3 length: 15 amino acids. Unmatched junction bases numbered 10, after V lost 6 bases and J lost 6 bases. In DNA form, the CDR3 reads TGTGCCAGCAGCTTGGACAGGTTGGGCGCCGGGGAGCTGTTTTTT. Translated, it gives CASSLDRLGAGELFF.

The chain recombines TRBV28 with TRBJ2-5; 11 bases are a match to TRBD2. Trimming cost V 7 bases and J 1 base; bases outside gene matches: 2. CDR1 MDHEN and CDR2 SYDVKM come from the germline V gene. This CDR3 is built from 14 residues. The CDR3 region has the DNA TGTGCCAGCACGCTAGCGGGGGGCCAAGAGACCCAGTACTTC. Translating gives CASTLAGGQETQYF.

The chain employs TRBV5-1 and TRBJ1-6; D might be TRBD1 (6 bases). The CDR3 has 17 residues. V was clipped by 0 bases and J by 10 bases, with 20 bases between them. The V gene's germline CDR1 is SGHRS and CDR2 YFSETQ. In nucleotides, the CDR3 is TGCGCCAGCAGCTTGGGGGACATCCAACCCGTGGGGTCACCCCTCCACTTT. It codes for CASSLGDIQPVGSPLHF. Full variable domain (remainder filled in from reference TRBV5-1 and TRBJ1-6): KAGVTQTPRYLIKTRGQQVTLSCSPISGHRSVSWYQQTPGQGLQFLFEYFSETQRNKGNFPGRFSGRQFSNSRSEMNVSTLELGDSALYLCASSLGDIQPVGSPLHFGNGTRLTVT.

On this clone itself: Distinct nucleotide sequences in the sample also encode this CDR3. The chain recombines TRBV5-1 with TRBJ2-5, with 8 bases that match TRBD1. After removal of 2 bases from V and 5 bases from J, the junction contained 5 bases not matched to a gene. Germline CDR1 and CDR2: SGHRS and YFSETQ. This CDR3 is 14 amino acids long. CDR3 coding DNA: TGCGCCAGCAGCTTCGGGACAGGAGGGGAGACCCAGTACTTC. Translation gives CASSFGTGGETQYF.

The chain recombines TRBV15 with TRBJ2-1; TRBD2 matches 10 bases. J lost 5 bases, V lost 1 base, and 5 bases had no gene match. Per germline, CDR1 LNHNV and CDR2 YYDKDF (reference sequence). The CDR3 length is 16 residues. The chain's CDR3 is CATSRGLLAGDNEQFF. CDR3 DNA sequence: TGTGCCACCAGCAGAGGGTTGCTAGCGGGAGACAATGAGCAGTTCTTC.

The chain links TRBV19 to TRBJ1-1; TRBD1 might be the D (6 bases). CDR1 is LNHDA and CDR2 is SQIVND in the germline V gene (reference sequence). Trimming took 4 bases from V and 10 from J, leaving 13 bases between them. The CDR3 contains 12 residues. The CDR3 DNA sequence: TGTGCCAGTAGTAAGCGGGACATACCAGCTTTCTTT. It is translated as CASSKRDIPAFF. The entire variable domain, with the rest obtained from reference TRBV19 and TRBJ1-1, is as follows: DGGITQSPKYLFRKEGQNVTLSCEQNLNHDAMYWYRQDPGQGLRLIYYSQIVNDFQKGDIAEGYSVSREKKESFPLTVTSAQKNPTAFYLCASSKRDIPAFFGQGTRLTVV.

The chain carries TRBV5-1 and TRBJ1-4; TRBD1 is a possible D gene (5 bases). Trimming stripped 1 base from V and 8 bases from J, with 15 bases between. This CDR3 is 15 amino acids long. CDR1 SGHRS and CDR2 YFSETQ come from the germline V gene. The CDR3 is CASSLSTAGLEKLFF. The CDR3 DNA sequence: TGCGCCAGCAGCTTGTCGACGGCAGGGCTGGAAAAACTGTTTTTT.

Written as DNA, the CDR3 is TGCGCCAGCAGCCAACGGGGACTAGCGGTAAATGAGCAGTTCTTC. This sequence encodes CASSQRGLAVNEQFF. The chain couples TRBV4-1 to TRBJ2-1; 11 positions agree with TRBD2. This CDR3 comprises 15 residues. After removal of 2 bases from V and 7 bases from J, the junction contained 4 bases not matched to a gene. The germline V gene has CDR1 MGHRA and CDR2 YSYEKL.

This clone was detected only once. The CDR3 reads CASSLHPGETQYF. The DNA of the CDR3 is TGTGCCAGCAGCTTACACCCCGGAGAGACCCAGTACTTC. The chain employs TRBV7-8 and TRBJ2-5; D is unresolved. Germline V gene sequence: CDR1 SGHVS, CDR2 FQNEAQ. V shed 2 bases and J shed 4 bases, with 8 bases lying between them. There are 13 residues in the CDR3.

The CDR3 DNA follows: TGTGCCAGTAGTAGCACCTGGTCGGGTGACACTGAAGCTTTCTTT. Amino acids: CASSSTWSGDTEAFF. The chain carries TRBV19 and TRBJ1-1; D ambiguous. V lost 4 bases and J 3 bases, leaving 15 bases between the germline ends. The CDR3 totals 15 residues. CDR1 is LNHDA, CDR2 SQIVND, per germline (reference sequence).

The V gene is TRBV11-3, the J gene TRBJ2-2; TRBD2 is a possible D gene (6 bases). The V gene's germline CDR1 is SGHNT and CDR2 YENEEA. The V gene lost 5 bases and the J gene lost 2 bases, with 9 bases spanning the gap. The CDR3 totals 14 residues. CDR3 sequence (DNA): TGTGCCAGCAGCCTTAGCGGTAACACCGGGGAGCTGTTTTTT. Residues: CASSLSGNTGELFF.

This clone was picked up a small number of times. The chain is built from TRBV11-2 and TRBJ2-5; D may be TRBD1 (5 bases). Germline CDR1 reads SGHAT; CDR2 reads FQNNGV. V gave up 2 bases and J gave up 4 bases, with 5 bases separating them. The CDR3 length is 12 residues. The CDR3 sequence is CASSLQGETQYF. CDR3 in DNA: TGTGCCAGCAGCTTACAGGGAGAGACCCAGTACTTC. Looking up the rest from reference TRBV11-2 and TRBJ2-5 gives the full variable domain: EAGVAQSPRYKIIEKRQSVAFWCNPISGHATLYWYQQILGQGPKLLIQFQNNGVVDDSQLPKDRFSAERLKGVDSTLKIQPAKLEDSAVYLCASSLQGETQYFGPGTRLLVL.

This clone was detected once. The J gene is TRBJ1-2, the V gene TRBV9; 10 bases agree with TRBD1. CDR1 SGDLS and CDR2 YYNGEE come from the germline V gene. J gave up 8 bases and V 3 bases, and 4 bases lay outside the gene matches. CDR3 length equals 13 residues. The CDR3 sequence is CASSAGDRGGYTF. The CDR3 DNA reads TGTGCCAGCAGCGCCGGGGACAGGGGAGGCTACACCTTC.

The chain uses TRBV28 and TRBJ1-6, with unresolved D. Germline V gives CDR1 MDHEN, CDR2 SYDVKM. This CDR3 is built from 11 residues. V was shortened by 7 bases and J by 13 bases, with 11 bases between the two germline ends. The DNA for the CDR3 is TGTGCCAGCACTACCTCCCGGCCCCTCCACTTT. This encodes CASTTSRPLHF.

This clone came up once. The J gene is TRBJ2-2, the V gene TRBV24-1; 10 bases match TRBD2. The length of the CDR3 is 17 residues. Germline CDR1 and CDR2: KGHDR and SFDVKD. The trim removed 4 bases at V and 1 base at J, leaving 5 bases unmatched. CDR3 nucleotides: TGTGCCACCAGTGACGGACTAGCGGAGGGGAACACCGGGGAGCTGTTTTTT. Translated, it gives CATSDGLAEGNTGELFF.

V and J are TRBV6-5 and TRBJ1-5; the match to TRBD1 covers 9 bases. V lost 8 bases, J lost 7 bases, and 6 bases stayed unmatched. In germline, CDR1 is MNHEY, CDR2 SVGAGI. CDR3 length: 13 amino acids. CDR3 loop: CASGDRARQPQHF. In DNA form, the CDR3 reads TGTGCCAGCGGGGACAGGGCGCGACAGCCCCAGCATTTT.

V and J are TRBV7-3 and TRBJ2-5; D perhaps matches TRBD2 (5 bases). CDR3 length equals 12 residues. V lost 0 bases, J lost 10 bases, and 9 bases lay in between. The germline gives CDR1 SGHTA, CDR2 FQGTGA. CDR3 region: CASSLTVGVQYF. The CDR3 DNA reads as TGTGCCAGCAGCTTAACTGTCGGGGTCCAGTACTTC. Full variable domain (remainder filled in from reference TRBV7-3 and TRBJ2-5): GAGVSQTPSNKVTEKGKYVELRCDPISGHTALYWYRQSLGQGPEFLIYFQGTGAADDSGLPNDRFFAVRPEGSVSTLKIQRTERGDSAVYLCASSLTVGVQYFGPGTRLLVL.

This clone was counted a single time. V gene TRBV5-4 combines with J gene TRBJ1-1, with 7 bases aligning to TRBD1. Trimming removed 5 bases from V and 3 bases from J; junction bases left unmatched: 13. This CDR3 spans 16 amino acids. Germline CDR1 is SGHNT and CDR2 is YYREEE (reference sequence). The CDR3 protein is CASRYGQGGSDTEAFF. CDR3 DNA: TGTGCCAGCAGATACGGACAAGGGGGCTCAGACACTGAAGCTTTCTTT.

The chain employs TRBV4-1 and TRBJ2-1; D perhaps matches TRBD2 (6 bases). V dropped 8 bases and J dropped 2 bases, with 16 bases sitting between them. The CDR3 totals 15 residues. CDR1 MGHRA and CDR2 YSYEKL come from the germline V gene. The CDR3 DNA is TGCGCCAGCCGAGGGGTGGGAGGCCCCTACAATGAGCAGTTCTTC. Its translation is CASRGVGGPYNEQFF.

The chain is built from TRBV4-2 and TRBJ1-2; no firm D call. The CDR3 spans 19 residues. Germline loops: CDR1 LGHNA, CDR2 YNFKEQ. Between the trimmed V and J ends, which lost 0 bases and 1 base, there was a span of 21 bases. CDR3 nucleotides: TGTGCCAGCAGCCAAGATGAAGGCTCGGAGGGATCCCTTAACTATGGCTACACCTTC. As protein: CASSQDEGSEGSLNYGYTF.

The V and J genes are TRBV19 and TRBJ2-1, with 11 bases that match TRBD2. This CDR3 region has 17 residues. The germline V gene has CDR1 LNHDA and CDR2 SQIVND (reference sequence). V lost 5 bases and J lost 4; bases outside the gene matches: 10. For the CDR3, the DNA is TGTGCCAGTAGTTTTCGGCTAGCGGGGGGTCTTTACAATGAGCAGTTCTTC. Protein sequence: CASSFRLAGGLYNEQFF.

The chain is built from TRBV4-3 and TRBJ2-2; the D gene is possibly TRBD2 (7 bases). CDR3 size: 16 residues. V dropped 0 bases and J dropped 5 bases, with 13 bases sitting between them. From germline, CDR1 is LGHNA and CDR2 YSLEER. The CDR3 loop reads CASSQDRGASTGELFF. The CDR3 bases are TGCGCCAGCAGCCAAGATCGGGGGGCCTCTACCGGGGAGCTGTTTTTT.

The V and J genes are TRBV19 and TRBJ2-3; D is perhaps TRBD1 (5 bases). Germline CDR1 reads LNHDA; CDR2 reads SQIVND (reference sequence). The CDR3 is 12 amino acids. Trimming cost V 5 bases and J 7 bases, with 10 bases left between them. The CDR3, as DNA: TGTGCCAGTAGTCAAGGGGCTTATACGCAGTATTTT. Amino acid sequence: CASSQGAYTQYF.